The clone carrying this T cell receptor beta chain was counted only a few times. Germline V lookup: CDR1 SQVTM, CDR2 ANQGSEA. The CDR3 covers 16 residues. Deletions cut 7 bases from V and 2 bases from J, with 20 bases between. This sample is part of a study of blood T cell repertoires in COVID-19. Assay: immunoSEQ multiplex PCR; the TCRdb copy retains only in-frame clones and omits some. The sample lists around 210,000 clones, about 85% seen once, with 0.85% to 0.95% in the top ten. The material sequenced was peripheral blood. The receptor was derived from a man aged 55 to 70 with COVID-19, enrolled during active disease. The chain uses TRBV29-1 and TRBJ1-4, with no clear D. The CDR3 loop reads CSALVPLRATNEKLFF. CDR3 DNA sequence: TGCAGCGCCTTAGTCCCCCTTCGAGCGACTAATGAAAAACTGTTTTTT.